This T cell receptor (beta chain) derives from a study of tumor-infiltrating lymphocytes in primary liver carcinoma. Study details: Enrolled patients were male and female, aged 30 to 69 years.

A constant-region primer primed TCR beta cDNA synthesis from 400 to 600 ng of total RNA. Construction of TCR beta libraries relied on three successive nested multiplex PCR rounds employing slightly modified ARM-PCR. Running roughly 10 cycles apiece, the first two PCR rounds relied on TRBV1-TRBV30 forward primers together with a C-beta reverse primer. Via MiXCR, TCRdb re-called the multiplex PCR reads, giving one row per CDR3 protein. The top ten hold roughly 6% of the sample, which has fewer than 350,000 distinct CDR3 sequences, 65% seen once. The V gene end was trimmed by 6 bases and the J gene end by 5 bases; junction bases not matched to a gene: 7. The CDR3 contains 14 residues. Germline CDR1 is WSHSY and CDR2 is SAAADI. Regarding this clonotype: A much larger clone is a single base away; this may be a read error.

Blood RNA came from unsorted whole blood; germline DNA was also extracted. Sequencing used peripheral blood. This TCR was sampled from a middle-aged man with primary liver carcinoma and hepatitis B virus infection. The chain uses TRBV10-2 and TRBJ2-1; 7 positions agree with TRBD2. CDR3 protein: CASRDTGGNNEQFF. The CDR3 DNA sequence: TGCGCCAGCAGGGATACGGGGGGTAACAATGAGCAGTTCTTC.